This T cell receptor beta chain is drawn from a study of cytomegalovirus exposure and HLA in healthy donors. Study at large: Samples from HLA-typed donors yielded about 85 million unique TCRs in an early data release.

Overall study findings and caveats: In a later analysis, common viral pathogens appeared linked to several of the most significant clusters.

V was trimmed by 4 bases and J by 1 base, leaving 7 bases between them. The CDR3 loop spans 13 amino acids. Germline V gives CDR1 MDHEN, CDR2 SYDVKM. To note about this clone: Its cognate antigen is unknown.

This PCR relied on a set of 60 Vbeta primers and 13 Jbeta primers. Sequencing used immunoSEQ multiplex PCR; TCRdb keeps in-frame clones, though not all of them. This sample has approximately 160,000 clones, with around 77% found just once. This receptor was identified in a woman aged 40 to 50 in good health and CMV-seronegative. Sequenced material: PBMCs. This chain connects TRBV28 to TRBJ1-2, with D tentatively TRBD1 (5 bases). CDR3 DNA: TGTGCCAGCAGTTCGACAGTTAACTATGGCTACACCTTC. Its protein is CASSSTVNYGYTF.